This entry lists 2 T cell receptor beta chains sequenced from one sample in a study of blood T cell repertoires in COVID-19. Sequencing was performed with immunoSEQ multiplex PCR; in TCRdb, only in-frame clones are kept and a portion is missing. The sample records roughly 250,000 clones, 70% to 90% being singletons. What was sequenced was PBMCs or T cells enriched from blood (not recorded which). The receptors originated from a middle-aged woman with acute COVID-19.

Here the CDR3 reads CASRGQRNEKLFF. DNA for the CDR3: TGCGCCAGCCGGGGACAGCGGAATGAAAAACTGTTTTTT. The gene calls are TRBV5-1 and TRBJ1-4; TRBD1 matches at 7 bases. Per the germline V gene, CDR1 is SGHRS and CDR2 is YFSETQ. V trimming: 7 bases; J trimming: 5 bases; junction bases outside the gene matches: 5. There are 13 residues in the CDR3.

This clone showed up just once. V usage is TRBV6-4 and J usage is TRBJ1-1; D might be TRBD1 (5 bases). CDR1 and CDR2 (germline): MRHNA, SNTAGT. The CDR3 loop spans 15 amino acids. Trimming left V 6 bases short and J 0 bases short, with 14 bases between. CDR3 sequence: CASRRSGLVNTEAFF. The CDR3, as DNA: TGTGCCAGCAGGCGATCAGGGTTGGTGAACACTGAAGCTTTCTTT.